The next 4 T cell receptor beta chains were all read from a single sample in a study of identical twins. TCRdb reanalysed the 5' RACE reads using MiXCR and keeps one entry per CDR3 protein. The table records 1.5 million to 2 million distinct CDR3 sequences, around 33% of them present only once. The material sequenced was cord blood. All receptors come from a newborn girl in good health.

This clonotype was seen only a few times. The chain links TRBV20-1 to TRBJ2-5, with no clear D. CDR3 size: 11 residues. Per the germline V gene, CDR1 is DFQATT and CDR2 is SNEGSKA (reference sequence). Trimming shortened V by 3 bases and J by 13 bases, and 15 bases separated the two germline ends. DNA for the CDR3: TGCAGTGCTAGTGACTCCCTCTTGGCGTACTTC. Its translation is CSASDSLLAYF.

This chain joins TRBV20-1 and TRBJ1-6; 7 bases fit TRBD1. The V and J ends lost 1 base and 0 bases, in that order; junction bases with no gene match: 3. Germline CDR1 reads DFQATT; CDR2 reads SNEGSKA (reference sequence). This CDR3 has 16 amino acids. The CDR3 nucleotides are TGCAGTGCTAGAGTGGGGGACAGCTCCTATAATTCACCCCTCCACTTT. Translating gives CSARVGDSSYNSPLHF.

This sequence joins TRBV20-1 and TRBJ1-5; D is uncertain. From germline, CDR1 is DFQATT and CDR2 SNEGSKA (reference sequence). The length of the CDR3 is 16 residues. V was shortened by 0 bases and J by 0 bases, with 12 bases between the two germline ends. Here the CDR3 DNA reads TGCAGTGCTAGAGAGTCCGGCAGGAGTAGCAATCAGCCCCAGCATTTT. It translates to CSARESGRSSNQPQHF.

The gene calls are TRBV21-1 and TRBJ2-7; the D segment call TRBD2 is taken from the table without a DNA check. TRBV21-1 is a recognized pseudogene. CDR3 length: 14 amino acids. The CDR3 spells CASSAQREGHEQYF. In nucleotides, the CDR3 is TGTGCCAGCAGCGCTCAGCGGGAGGGCCACGAGCAGTACTTC.